This T cell receptor beta chain came from a study of CD8+CD57+ T cells in acquired aplastic anemia. Overall study context: Sorted CD4+ and CD8+ cells yielded about 3 ug of DNA on average.

Genomic DNA templated the TCR beta VDJ and CDR3 profiling. TCRdb called the reads again in MiXCR, with one record for every CDR3 protein. The sample holds about 160,000 distinct CDR3 sequences, around 50% seen once. A word on this clonotype: No antigen is known for it.

Whole-study findings and limits: Overlapping CD8+ CDR3 repertoires of patients and controls contained under 35 shared sequences. Simpson's diversity of CD8+ cells was not significantly different in patients compared with controls.

This CDR3 comprises 15 residues. Germline CDR1 DFQATT, CDR2 SNEGSKA (reference sequence). V lost 0 bases to trimming and J lost 8 bases, with 19 bases between them. All sequencing subjects had displayed CD8+CD57+ cell expansion on flow cytometry. Receipt of therapy had not occurred in any patient by the time of blood sampling. The rearrangement joins TRBV20-1 to TRBJ1-2, with D maybe TRBD1 (6 bases). The clonotype comes from a human donor with aplastic anemia. Sequenced material: sorted CD4+, CD8+, or CD8+CD57+ T cells (not recorded which) from PBMCs. The CDR3: CSARDGHRIGGGYTF. CDR3 in DNA: TGCAGTGCTAGAGATGGGCACCGGATTGGGGGCGGCTACACCTTC.